Each of the 15 T cell receptor beta chains below was sequenced from the same sample in a study of T cells in localized non-small cell lung cancer. Sequenced by immunoSEQ multiplex PCR; TCRdb stores in-frame clones only, minus some. This table has around 1,700 clones, about 25% appearing once. The sample consisted of normal lung tissue next to the tumor, taken before any cancer treatment. The receptors stem from a female donor of 60 years or more with stage I lung adenocarcinoma.

The genes are TRBV6-8 and TRBJ2-7; D is perhaps TRBD2 (5 bases). The CDR3 spans 13 residues. In germline, CDR1 is MNHGY, CDR2 SAAAGT. V dropped 2 bases and J dropped 2 bases, with 7 bases sitting between them. CDR3 residues: CASSYLEAYEQYF. CDR3 nucleotides: TGTGCCAGCAGTTACCTGGAGGCCTACGAGCAGTACTTC.

This clone has just a few counts. J is TRBJ2-3 and V is TRBV4-1; D may be TRBD2 (6 bases). Germline V CDR1 and CDR2: MGHRA, YSYEKL. This CDR3 is built from 14 residues. V dropped 4 bases and J dropped 6 bases, with 14 bases sitting between them. DNA for the CDR3: TGCGCCAGCAGCCGACGACTAGGAGCTGATACGCAGTATTTT. Its protein product is CASSRRLGADTQYF.

This clone was detected a few times. V is TRBV9 and J is TRBJ2-7; TRBD1 matches 11 bases. V dropped 4 bases and J dropped 4; count of bases not matched to a gene: 7. The CDR3 loop spans 15 amino acids. CDR1 and CDR2 (germline): SGDLS, YYNGEE. DNA for the CDR3: TGTGCCAGCAGCACACAGGGACAGGGGGTTTACGAGCAGTACTTC. Protein product: CASSTQGQGVYEQYF. Complete variable domain (other parts from reference TRBV9 and TRBJ2-7): DSGVTQTPKHLITATGQRVTLRCSPRSGDLSVYWYQQSLDQGLQFLIQYYNGEERAKGNILERFSAQQFPDLHSELNLSSLELGDSALYFCASSTQGQGVYEQYFGPGTRLTVT.

CDR3 sequence: CASSSPSRTLNTEAFF. DNA for the CDR3: TGTGCCAGCAGTTCCCCCTCACGGACATTGAACACTGAAGCTTTCTTT. The chain is built from TRBV28 and TRBJ1-1; tentatively, D is TRBD1 (5 bases). V was trimmed by 4 bases and J by 0 bases, leaving 15 bases between them. In germline, CDR1 is MDHEN, CDR2 SYDVKM. CDR3 length: 16 amino acids.

By its share, this clone is medium-sized (0.01 to 0.1%). The chain has TRBV11-3 and TRBJ2-1; D could derive from TRBD1 or TRBD2 (6 bases each). Trimming pared 4 bases from V and 6 bases from J, leaving 13 bases between. CDR1 and CDR2 from the germline V gene are SGHNT and YENEEA. This CDR3 region has 14 residues. The CDR3 protein is CASSSARGGNEQFF. The DNA of the CDR3 is TGTGCCAGCAGCTCCGCCAGGGGAGGCAATGAGCAGTTCTTC.

The chain has TRBV28 and TRBJ2-3, with TRBD2 matching over 11 bases. Germline V gene lookup returns CDR1 MDHEN and CDR2 SYDVKM. V lost 6 bases to trimming and J lost 4 bases; unmatched junction nucleotides: 0. This CDR3 spans 13 amino acids. CDR3 sequence (DNA): TGTGCCAGCAGACTAGCGGGAGCAGATACGCAGTATTTT. This encodes CASRLAGADTQYF.

The CDR3 loop reads CASSATGADEKLFF. CDR3 sequence (DNA): TGTGCCAGCAGTGCGACAGGGGCGGATGAAAAACTGTTTTTT. The rearrangement links TRBV28 to TRBJ1-4; 8 bases line up with TRBD1. The V gene's germline CDR1 is MDHEN and CDR2 SYDVKM. The trim removed 5 bases at V and 6 bases at J, leaving 5 bases unmatched. The CDR3 contains 14 residues.

This clone turned up a few times. The chain has TRBV5-1 and TRBJ1-6; D gene unclear. This CDR3 spans 14 amino acids. Germline V lookup: CDR1 SGHRS, CDR2 YFSETQ. V dropped 0 bases and J dropped 7 bases, with 8 bases sitting between them. Here the CDR3 reads CASSLVVSNSPLHF. The CDR3 DNA follows: TGCGCCAGCAGCTTGGTGGTGTCGAATTCACCCCTCCACTTT. Using reference TRBV5-1 and TRBJ1-6 for the parts outside the CDR3, the full variable domain is KAGVTQTPRYLIKTRGQQVTLSCSPISGHRSVSWYQQTPGQGLQFLFEYFSETQRNKGNFPGRFSGRQFSNSRSEMNVSTLELGDSALYLCASSLVVSNSPLHFGNGTRLTVT.

This clone was counted between two and nine times. The rearrangement uses TRBV19 and TRBJ2-1; a weak D match, TRBD2 (8 bases). Germline CDR1 LNHDA, CDR2 SQIVND (reference sequence). The CDR3 extends over 15 amino acids. Trimming pared 7 bases from V and 4 bases from J, leaving 17 bases between. CDR3 in DNA: TGTGCCAGTATACGTATAGCGGGACAGTACAATGAGCAGTTCTTC. Its translation: CASIRIAGQYNEQFF.

About this clone itself: The sample has other DNA sequences that encode this CDR3 too. CDR3 DNA sequence: TGTGCCAGCTCACAGCTCGAGGTTTACGAGCAGTACTTC. As protein: CASSQLEVYEQYF. This sequence joins TRBV18 and TRBJ2-7; no definite D call. Germline CDR1 KGHSH, CDR2 LQKENI. Trimming cost V 4 bases and J 4 bases, with 11 bases left between them. The CDR3 covers 13 residues.

The chain combines TRBV7-1 with TRBJ1-1; the D is unclear. TRBV7-1 is an ORF; its function is uncertain. The CDR3 runs 13 residues. V lost 5 bases and J 4 bases, leaving 11 bases between the germline ends. The CDR3: CASSPGFGTEAFF. The CDR3 DNA reads as TGTGCCAGCAGCCCCGGGTTTGGCACTGAAGCTTTCTTT.

This clone was seen only a few times. The chain links TRBV30 to TRBJ2-3; D gene ambiguous. This CDR3 comprises 16 residues. The V gene lost 2 bases and the J gene lost 3 bases, with 18 bases spanning the gap. CDR1 is GTSNPN and CDR2 is SVGIG in the germline V gene (reference sequence). Here the CDR3 reads CAWSPMAPGRTDTQYF. The CDR3 DNA sequence: TGTGCCTGGAGTCCTATGGCTCCCGGGCGGACAGATACGCAGTATTTT.

The chain joins TRBV29-1 to TRBJ2-7; 14 nucleotides agree with TRBD2. The CDR3 covers 15 residues. The V and J ends lost 1 base and 6 bases, in that order; junction bases with no gene match: 5. Germline CDR1 reads SQVTM; CDR2 reads ANQGSEA. The CDR3 region is CSVEGTSGRPGEQYF. CDR3 in DNA: TGCAGCGTTGAAGGGACTAGCGGGAGGCCGGGCGAGCAGTACTTC.

This chain links TRBV6-8 with TRBJ2-1, with TRBD2 matching 8 bases. The ends lost 5 bases at V and 1 base at J; junction bases unmatched: 4. Germline V gene lookup returns CDR1 MNHGY and CDR2 SAAAGT. This CDR3 is built from 15 residues. The CDR3 spells CASSDLAGSYNEQFF. The DNA for the CDR3 is TGTGCCAGCAGTGATTTAGCGGGGTCCTACAATGAGCAGTTCTTC.

V is TRBV19 and J is TRBJ2-3; D is unresolved. V shed 1 base and J shed 2 bases, with 7 bases lying between them. The CDR3 contains 14 residues. Germline CDR1 and CDR2: LNHDA and SQIVND (reference sequence). The CDR3 DNA reads TGTGCCAGTAGTATAGGACTTAACACAGATACGCAGTATTTT. Translation: CASSIGLNTDTQYF.